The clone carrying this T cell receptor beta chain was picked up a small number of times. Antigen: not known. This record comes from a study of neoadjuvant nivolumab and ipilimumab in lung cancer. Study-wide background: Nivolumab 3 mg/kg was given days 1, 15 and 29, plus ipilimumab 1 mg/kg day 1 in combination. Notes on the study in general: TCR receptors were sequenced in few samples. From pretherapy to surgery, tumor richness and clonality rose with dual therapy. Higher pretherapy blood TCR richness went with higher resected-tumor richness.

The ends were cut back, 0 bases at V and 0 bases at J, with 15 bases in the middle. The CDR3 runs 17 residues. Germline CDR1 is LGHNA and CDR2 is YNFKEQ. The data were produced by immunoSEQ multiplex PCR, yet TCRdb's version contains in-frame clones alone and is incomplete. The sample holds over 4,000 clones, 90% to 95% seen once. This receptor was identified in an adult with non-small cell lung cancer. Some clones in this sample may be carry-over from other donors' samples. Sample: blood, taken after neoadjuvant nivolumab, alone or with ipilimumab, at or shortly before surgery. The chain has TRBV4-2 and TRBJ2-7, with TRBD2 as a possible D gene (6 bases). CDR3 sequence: CASSQDLTGALSYEQYF. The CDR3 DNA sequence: TGTGCCAGCAGCCAAGATTTAACGGGAGCCCTCTCCTACGAGCAGTACTTC.